Following are 17 T cell receptor beta chains from one sample sequenced in a study of identical twins. Using its own MiXCR run on the 5' RACE reads, TCRdb lists one record per CDR3 protein. The sample lists 1.5 million to 2 million distinct CDR3 sequences, about 30% occurring once. Sample: cord blood. The receptors were gathered from a newborn girl in good health.

The gene calls are TRBV7-9 and TRBJ2-7; 8 bases are shared with TRBD2. Losses at the gene ends were 5 bases for V and 1 base for J; bases not matched to a gene: 7. The CDR3 has 15 residues. Germline loops: CDR1 SEHNR, CDR2 FQNEAQ (reference sequence). CDR3 residues: CASSRPTSVSYEQYF. The CDR3 bases are TGTGCCAGCAGCCGGCCGACTAGCGTATCCTACGAGCAGTACTTC. The whole variable domain, filled in from reference TRBV7-9 and TRBJ2-7, reads DTGVSQNPRHKITKRGQNVTFRCDPISEHNRLYWYRQTLGQGPEFLTYFQNEAQLEKSRLLSDRFSAERPKGSFSTLEIQRTEQGDSAMYLCASSRPTSVSYEQYFGPGTRLTVT.

The gene calls are TRBV20-1 and TRBJ2-1, with 7 nucleotides matching TRBD1. Germline lookup yields CDR1 DFQATT and CDR2 SNEGSKA (reference sequence). Germline trimming cut 3 bases from V and 0 bases from J; bases unmatched to any gene: 2. This CDR3 has 14 amino acids. The CDR3, as DNA: TGCAGTGCTAGTGGACAGGTCTCCTACAATGAGCAGTTCTTC. This codes for CSASGQVSYNEQFF.

The V and J genes are TRBV27 and TRBJ2-2; D unclear. The V and J ends lost 0 bases and 7 bases respectively, with 9 bases between them. The CDR3 totals 14 residues. Germline V lookup: CDR1 MNHEY, CDR2 SMNVEV (reference sequence). In DNA, the CDR3 is TGTGCCAGCAGTTTATCTCAAAGAGGCGGGGAGCTGTTTTTT. Translating it yields CASSLSQRGGELFF.

This clonotype came up a few times. The chain employs TRBV27 and TRBJ1-5; D not certain. Germline CDR1 and CDR2: MNHEY and SMNVEV (reference sequence). The CDR3 is made up of 16 amino acids. V was pared by 5 bases and J by 0 bases, with 14 bases between. The CDR3 coding sequence is TGTGCCAGCAGTCCCCACTTCTCGAATAGCAATCAGCCCCAGCATTTT. Its protein is CASSPHFSNSNQPQHF.

In this sample, this clonotype turned up many times. The chain recombines TRBV4-1 with TRBJ2-4; 9 positions match TRBD2. The germline V gene has CDR1 MGHRA and CDR2 YSYEKL. J lost 0 bases, V lost 3 bases, and 3 bases had no gene match. This CDR3 comprises 16 residues. CDR3 region: CASSQTSGVAKNIQYF. Here the CDR3 DNA reads TGCGCCAGCAGCCAGACTAGCGGAGTAGCCAAAAACATTCAGTACTTC.

This clonotype came up a few times. The rearrangement uses TRBV12-3 or TRBV12-4 and TRBJ2-3; 11 nucleotides match TRBD1. The CDR3 consists of 15 residues. The ends lost 5 bases at V and 5 bases at J; junction bases unmatched: 6. This CDR3 is CASSPGQGVVDTQYF. The CDR3 region has the DNA TGTGCCAGCAGTCCGGGACAGGGGGTGGTAGATACGCAGTATTTT.

In this sample, this clonotype turned up a few times. V is TRBV15 and J is TRBJ1-6; unclear D gene. Germline-derived CDR1 and CDR2 are LNHNV and YYDKDF (reference sequence). Trimming stripped 0 bases from V and 10 bases from J, with 13 bases between. There are 15 residues in the CDR3. CDR3 sequence: CATSRDLERASPLHF. CDR3 coding DNA: TGTGCCACCAGCAGAGATCTAGAGCGCGCCTCACCCCTCCACTTT.

This chain connects TRBV10-3 to TRBJ1-4; 7 bases align to TRBD1. There are 15 residues in the CDR3. The junction had 4 bases not matched to a gene; V was cut back by 2 bases and J by 4 bases. The V gene's germline CDR1 is ENHRY and CDR2 SYGVKD. CDR3 nucleotides: TGTGCCATCAGTGAGGCAGGGGGATATAATGAAAAACTGTTTTTT. It codes for CAISEAGGYNEKLFF.

This rearrangement joins TRBV27 to TRBJ2-7; D perhaps matches TRBD1 (6 bases). Germline V gene lookup returns CDR1 MNHEY and CDR2 SMNVEV (reference sequence). The ends were cut back, 6 bases at V and 3 bases at J, with 15 bases in the middle. This CDR3 has 14 amino acids. CDR3 residues: CASRGAGTLYEQYF. CDR3 sequence (DNA): TGTGCCAGCAGGGGGGCAGGGACCCTCTACGAGCAGTACTTC.

The chain has TRBV5-8 and TRBJ1-2; D is unresolved. Germline assignment: CDR1 SGHTS and CDR2 YDEGEE. The CDR3 runs 9 residues. V dropped 2 bases and J dropped 13 bases, with 6 bases sitting between them. CDR3 amino acids: CASSFGPTF. In DNA form, the CDR3 reads TGTGCCAGCAGCTTCGGACCCACCTTC.

This clonotype showed up just a few times. The rearrangement links TRBV2 to TRBJ2-6; D uncertain. Germline V gene data show CDR1 as SNHLY and CDR2 as FYNNEI. V dropped 7 bases and J dropped 0 bases, with 13 bases sitting between them. The CDR3 has 16 amino acids. CDR3 residues: CASIQEMFSGANVLTF. The CDR3 DNA is TGTGCCAGCATCCAGGAAATGTTCTCTGGGGCCAACGTCCTGACTTTC.

This clonotype showed up just a few times. The chain carries TRBV20-1 and TRBJ2-7; a possible D gene is TRBD2 (5 bases). The CDR3 consists of 11 residues. V dropped 6 bases and J dropped 6 bases, with 12 bases sitting between them. From germline, CDR1 is DFQATT and CDR2 SNEGSKA (reference sequence). The CDR3 loop is CSAPRRLEQYF. CDR3 coding DNA: TGCAGTGCCCCCCGGAGGCTCGAGCAGTACTTC.

The chain couples TRBV7-8 to TRBJ1-1, with 8 bases identical to TRBD1. Germline CDR1 and CDR2: SGHVS and FQNEAQ. This CDR3 contains 16 residues. V lost 5 bases, J lost 3 bases, and 11 bases stayed unmatched. Here the CDR3 DNA reads TGTGCCAGCAGCCGAAGACAGGGGCTGAAGGACACTGAAGCTTTCTTT. It specifies CASSRRQGLKDTEAFF.

This clonotype was counted only a few times. The V gene is TRBV12-3 or TRBV12-4, the J gene TRBJ1-1; a possible D gene is TRBD1 (5 bases). V lost 6 bases and J 0 bases, leaving 17 bases between the germline ends. This CDR3 region has 16 residues. This CDR3 reads CASRSGRVWLNTEAFF. In nucleotides, the CDR3 is TGTGCCAGCAGAAGTGGCAGGGTATGGTTGAACACTGAAGCTTTCTTT.

This rearrangement joins TRBV5-5 to TRBJ1-6; D ambiguous. Germline CDR1 SGHKS, CDR2 YYEKEE (reference sequence). Trimming removed 0 bases from V and 5 bases from J, with 9 bases in between. CDR3 length equals 15 residues. DNA of the CDR3: TGTGCCAGCAGCTTGGCCAGGACTCATAATTCACCCCTCCACTTT. Amino acid sequence: CASSLARTHNSPLHF.

The V call is TRBV12-3 or TRBV12-4, the J call TRBJ2-7, with D possibly TRBD2 on 6 matching bases. The CDR3 has 16 amino acids. Trimming cost V 6 bases and J 0 bases, with 18 bases left between them. Written as DNA, the CDR3 is TGTGCCAGCAGCCCCTCCCTAGCGCCGAGCTCCTACGAGCAGTACTTC. This codes for CASSPSLAPSSYEQYF.

This rearrangement joins TRBV4-2 to TRBJ2-1; TRBD2 matches at 8 bases. Looked up from germline, CDR1 is LGHNA and CDR2 is YNFKEQ. Trimming removed 3 bases from V and 7 bases from J; junction bases left unmatched: 5. The CDR3 has 14 amino acids. The CDR3 coding sequence is TGTGCCAGCAGCCATACGCGGGAGGTTAATGAGCAGTTCTTC. This gives the protein CASSHTREVNEQFF.